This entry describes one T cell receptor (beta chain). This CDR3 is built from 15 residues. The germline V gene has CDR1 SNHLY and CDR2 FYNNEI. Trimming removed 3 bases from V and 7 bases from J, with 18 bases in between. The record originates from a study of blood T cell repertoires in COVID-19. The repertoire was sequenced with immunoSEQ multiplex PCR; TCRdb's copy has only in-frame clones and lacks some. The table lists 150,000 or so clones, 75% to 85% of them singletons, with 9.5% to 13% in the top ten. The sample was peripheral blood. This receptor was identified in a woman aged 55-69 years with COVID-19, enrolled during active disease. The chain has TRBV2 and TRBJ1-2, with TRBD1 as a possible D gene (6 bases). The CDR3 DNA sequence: TGTGCCAGCAGTGATACGACAGGTCTTCAGTTTGGCTACACCTTC. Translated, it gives CASSDTTGLQFGYTF.